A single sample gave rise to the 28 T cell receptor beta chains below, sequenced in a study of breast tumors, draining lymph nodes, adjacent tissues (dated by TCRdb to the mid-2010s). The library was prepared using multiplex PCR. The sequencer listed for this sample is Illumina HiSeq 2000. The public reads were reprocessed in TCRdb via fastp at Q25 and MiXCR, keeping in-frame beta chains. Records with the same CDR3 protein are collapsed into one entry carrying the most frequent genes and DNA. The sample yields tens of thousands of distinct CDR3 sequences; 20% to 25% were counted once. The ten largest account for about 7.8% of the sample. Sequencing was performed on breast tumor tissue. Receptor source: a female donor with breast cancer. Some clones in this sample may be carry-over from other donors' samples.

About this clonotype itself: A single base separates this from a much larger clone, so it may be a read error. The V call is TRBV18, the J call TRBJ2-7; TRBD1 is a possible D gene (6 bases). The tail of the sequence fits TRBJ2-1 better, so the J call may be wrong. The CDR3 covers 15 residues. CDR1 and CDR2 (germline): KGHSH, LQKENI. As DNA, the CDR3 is TGTGCCAGCTCACCTCAGCCGGGACAAACCTACGAGCAGTTCTTC. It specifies CASSPQPGQTYEQFF.

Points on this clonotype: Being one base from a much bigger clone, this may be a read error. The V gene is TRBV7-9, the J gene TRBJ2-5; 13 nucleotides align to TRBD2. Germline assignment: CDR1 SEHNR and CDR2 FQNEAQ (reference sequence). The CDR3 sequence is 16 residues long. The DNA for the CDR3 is TGTGCCAGCAGCACTGGGACTAGCGGGGTAGTAGAGACCCAGTGCTTC. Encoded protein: CASSTGTSGVVETQCF.

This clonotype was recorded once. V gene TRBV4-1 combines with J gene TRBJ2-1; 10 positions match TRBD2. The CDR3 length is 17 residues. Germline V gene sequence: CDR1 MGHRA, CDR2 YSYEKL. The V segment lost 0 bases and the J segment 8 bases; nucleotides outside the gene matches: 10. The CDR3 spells CASSQEPPASGSHEQFF. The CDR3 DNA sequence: TGCGCCAGCAGCCAAGAACCCCCGGCTAGCGGGAGCCATGAGCAGTTCTTC.

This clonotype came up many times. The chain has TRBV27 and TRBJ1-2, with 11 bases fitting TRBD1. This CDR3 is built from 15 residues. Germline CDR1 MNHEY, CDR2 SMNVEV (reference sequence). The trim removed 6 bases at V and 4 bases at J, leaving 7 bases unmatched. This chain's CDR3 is CASRNGQGAFYGYTF. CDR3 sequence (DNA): TGTGCCAGCAGAAACGGACAGGGGGCCTTCTATGGCTACACCTTC.

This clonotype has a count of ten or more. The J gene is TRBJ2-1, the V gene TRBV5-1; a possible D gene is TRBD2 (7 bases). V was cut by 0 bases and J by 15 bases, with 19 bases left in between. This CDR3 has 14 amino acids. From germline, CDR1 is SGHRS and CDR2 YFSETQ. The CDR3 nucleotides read TGCGCCAGCAGCTTGGCACCCCGGGGGGCCCCATCGTTCTTC. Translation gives CASSLAPRGAPSFF. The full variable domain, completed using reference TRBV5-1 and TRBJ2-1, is KAGVTQTPRYLIKTRGQQVTLSCSPISGHRSVSWYQQTPGQGLQFLFEYFSETQRNKGNFPGRFSGRQFSNSRSEMNVSTLELGDSALYLCASSLAPRGAPSFFGPGTRLTVL.

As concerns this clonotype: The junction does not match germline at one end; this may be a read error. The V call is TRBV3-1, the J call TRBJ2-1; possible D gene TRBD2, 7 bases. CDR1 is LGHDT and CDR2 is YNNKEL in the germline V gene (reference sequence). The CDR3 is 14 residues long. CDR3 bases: TGTGCCGGCAGCCAAGTAGGGGGGGGCGGCGGGCAGTTCTTC. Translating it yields CAGSQVGGGGGQFF.

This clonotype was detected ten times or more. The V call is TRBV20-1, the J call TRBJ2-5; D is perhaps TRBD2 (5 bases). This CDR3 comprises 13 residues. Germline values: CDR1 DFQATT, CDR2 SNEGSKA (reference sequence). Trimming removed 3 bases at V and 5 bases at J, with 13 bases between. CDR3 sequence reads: CSASASTRETQYF. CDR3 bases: TGCAGTGCTAGCGCTAGCACGCGGGAGACCCAGTACTTC.

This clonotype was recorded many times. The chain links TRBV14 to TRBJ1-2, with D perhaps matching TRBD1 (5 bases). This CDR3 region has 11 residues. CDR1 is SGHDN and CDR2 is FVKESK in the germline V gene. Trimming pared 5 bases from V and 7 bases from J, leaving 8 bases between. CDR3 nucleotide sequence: TGTGCCAGCAGCAGGGGTGGTGGCTACACCTTC. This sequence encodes CASSRGGGYTF.

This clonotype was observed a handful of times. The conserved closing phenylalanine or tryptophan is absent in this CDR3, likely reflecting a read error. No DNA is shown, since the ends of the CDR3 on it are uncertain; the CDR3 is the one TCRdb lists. The chain's CDR3 is CASSAPQGQEKGG. This chain connects TRBV25-1 to TRBJ1-4; TRBD1, as called in the table, went unchecked against the DNA. Inclusive of both ends, the CDR3 amounts to 13 amino acids. Germline loops: CDR1 MGHDK, CDR2 SYGVNS.

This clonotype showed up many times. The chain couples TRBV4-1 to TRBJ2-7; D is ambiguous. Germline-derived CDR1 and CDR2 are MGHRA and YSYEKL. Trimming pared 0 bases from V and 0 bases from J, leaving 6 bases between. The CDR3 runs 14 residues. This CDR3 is CASSQERSSYEQYF. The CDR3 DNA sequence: TGCGCCAGCAGCCAAGAACGGAGCTCCTACGAGCAGTACTTC.

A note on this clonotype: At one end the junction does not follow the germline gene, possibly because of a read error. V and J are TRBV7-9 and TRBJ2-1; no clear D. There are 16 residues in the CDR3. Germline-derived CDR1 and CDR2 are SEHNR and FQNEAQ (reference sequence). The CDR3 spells CASSLEVFGSYNGQFF. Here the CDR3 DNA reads TGTGCCAGCAGCTTAGAGGTTTTCGGCTCCTACAATGGGCAGTTCTTC.

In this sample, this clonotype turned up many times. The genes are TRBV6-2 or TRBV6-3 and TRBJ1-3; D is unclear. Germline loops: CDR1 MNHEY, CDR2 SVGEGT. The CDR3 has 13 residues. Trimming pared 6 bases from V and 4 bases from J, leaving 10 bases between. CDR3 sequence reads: CASSLETGNTIYF. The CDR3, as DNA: TGTGCCAGCAGCCTCGAGACAGGAAACACCATATATTTT.

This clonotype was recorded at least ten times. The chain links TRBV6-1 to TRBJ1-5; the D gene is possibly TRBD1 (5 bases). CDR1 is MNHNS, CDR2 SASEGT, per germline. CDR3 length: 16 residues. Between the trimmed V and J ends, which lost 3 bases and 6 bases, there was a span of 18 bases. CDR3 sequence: CASSDTSGSRGQPQHF. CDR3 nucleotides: TGTGCCAGCAGTGACACATCAGGGTCTCGTGGTCAGCCCCAGCATTTT.

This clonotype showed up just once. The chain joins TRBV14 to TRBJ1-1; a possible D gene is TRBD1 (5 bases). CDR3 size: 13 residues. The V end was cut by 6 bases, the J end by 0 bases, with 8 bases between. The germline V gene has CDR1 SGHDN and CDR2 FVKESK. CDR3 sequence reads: CASSRQMNTEAFF. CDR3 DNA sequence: TGTGCCAGCAGTCGACAGATGAACACTGAAGCTTTCTTT.

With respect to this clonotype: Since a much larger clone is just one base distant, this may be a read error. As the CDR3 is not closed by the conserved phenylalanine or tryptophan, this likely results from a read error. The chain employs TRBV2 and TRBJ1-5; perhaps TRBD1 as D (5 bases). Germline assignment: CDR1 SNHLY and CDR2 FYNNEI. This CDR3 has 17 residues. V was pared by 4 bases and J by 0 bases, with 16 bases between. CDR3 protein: CASSVRVSALSNQPQHC. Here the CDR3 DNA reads TGTGCCAGCAGTGTCAGGGTATCGGCTCTTAGCAATCAGCCCCAGCATTGT.

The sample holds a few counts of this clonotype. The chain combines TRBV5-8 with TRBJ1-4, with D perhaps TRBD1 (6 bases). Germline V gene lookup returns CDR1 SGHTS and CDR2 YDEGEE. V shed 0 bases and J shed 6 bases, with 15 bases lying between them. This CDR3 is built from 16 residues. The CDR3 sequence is CASSLAGAGIDEKLFF. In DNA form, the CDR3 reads TGTGCCAGCAGCTTGGCAGGGGCCGGTATAGATGAAAAACTGTTTTTT.

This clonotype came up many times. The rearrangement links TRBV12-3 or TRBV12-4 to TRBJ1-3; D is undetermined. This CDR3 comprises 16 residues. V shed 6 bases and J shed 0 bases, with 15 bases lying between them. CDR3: CASSTKRKASGNTIYF. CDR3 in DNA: TGTGCCAGCAGCACTAAAAGGAAGGCCTCTGGAAACACCATATATTTT.

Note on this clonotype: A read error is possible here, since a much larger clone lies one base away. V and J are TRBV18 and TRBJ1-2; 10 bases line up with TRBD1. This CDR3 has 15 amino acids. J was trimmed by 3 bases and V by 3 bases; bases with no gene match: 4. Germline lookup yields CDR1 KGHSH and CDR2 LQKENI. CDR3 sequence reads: CASSPAGTGDYGYTF. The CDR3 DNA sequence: TGTGCCAGCTCACCGGCTGGGACAGGGGACTATGGCTACACCTTC.

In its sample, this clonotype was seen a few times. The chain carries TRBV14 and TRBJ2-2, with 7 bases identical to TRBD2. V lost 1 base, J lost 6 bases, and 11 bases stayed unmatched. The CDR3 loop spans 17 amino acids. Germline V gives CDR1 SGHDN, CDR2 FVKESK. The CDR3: CASSQAGFVGRSGELFF. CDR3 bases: TGTGCCAGCAGCCAAGCGGGGTTTGTCGGGAGGTCCGGGGAGCTGTTTTTT. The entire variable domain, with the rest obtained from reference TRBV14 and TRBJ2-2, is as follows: EAGVTQFPSHSVIEKGQTVTLRCDPISGHDNLYWYRRVMGKEIKFLLHFVKESKQDESGMPNNRFLAERTGGTYSTLKVQPAELEDSGVYFCASSQAGFVGRSGELFFGEGSRLTVL.

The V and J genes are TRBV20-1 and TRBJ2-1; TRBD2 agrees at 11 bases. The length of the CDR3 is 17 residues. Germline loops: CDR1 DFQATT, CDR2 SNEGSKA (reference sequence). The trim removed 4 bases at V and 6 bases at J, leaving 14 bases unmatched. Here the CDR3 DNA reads TGCAGTGCTACGCCCTTGACTAGCGGGAAGAAGTTCAATGAGCAGTTCTTC. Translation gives CSATPLTSGKKFNEQFF.

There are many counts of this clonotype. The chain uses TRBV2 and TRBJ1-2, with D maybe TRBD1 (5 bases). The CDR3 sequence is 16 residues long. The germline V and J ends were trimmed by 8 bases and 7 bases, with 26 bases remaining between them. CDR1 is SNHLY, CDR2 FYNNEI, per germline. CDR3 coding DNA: TGTGCCAGCCAAACCGGCGGAGGCTTACTGGGGCTTGGCTACACCTTC. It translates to CASQTGGGLLGLGYTF.

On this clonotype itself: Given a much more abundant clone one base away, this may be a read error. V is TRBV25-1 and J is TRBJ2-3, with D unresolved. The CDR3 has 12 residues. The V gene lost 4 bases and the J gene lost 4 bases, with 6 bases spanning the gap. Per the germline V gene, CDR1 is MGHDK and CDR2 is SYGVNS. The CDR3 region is CASSGLSDTQYF. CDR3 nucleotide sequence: TGTGCCAGCAGTGGCCTTTCAGATACGCAGTATTTT.

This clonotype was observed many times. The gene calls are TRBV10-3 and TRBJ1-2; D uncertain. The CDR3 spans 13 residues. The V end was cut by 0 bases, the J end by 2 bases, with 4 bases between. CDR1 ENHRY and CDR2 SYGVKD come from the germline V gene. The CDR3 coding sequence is TGTGCCATCAGTGAGTCACAGAACTATGGCTACACCTTC. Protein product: CAISESQNYGYTF.

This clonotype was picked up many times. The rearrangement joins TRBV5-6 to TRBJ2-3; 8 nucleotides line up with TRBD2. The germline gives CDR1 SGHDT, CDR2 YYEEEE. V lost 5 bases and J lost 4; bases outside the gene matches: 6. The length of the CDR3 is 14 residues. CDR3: CASRREGTADTQYF. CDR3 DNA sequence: TGTGCCAGCAGACGGGAGGGTACGGCAGATACGCAGTATTTT.

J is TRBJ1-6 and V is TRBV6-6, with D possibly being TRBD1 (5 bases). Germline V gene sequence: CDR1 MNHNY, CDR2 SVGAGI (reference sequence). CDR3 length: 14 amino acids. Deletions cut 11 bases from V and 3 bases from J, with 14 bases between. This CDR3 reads CASSGVDYNSPLHF. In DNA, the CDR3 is TGTGCCTCATCGGGGGTCGACTATAATTCACCCCTCCACTTT.

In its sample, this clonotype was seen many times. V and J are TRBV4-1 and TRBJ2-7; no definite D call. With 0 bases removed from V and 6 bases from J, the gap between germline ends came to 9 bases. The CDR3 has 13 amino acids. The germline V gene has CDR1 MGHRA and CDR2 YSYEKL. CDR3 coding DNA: TGCGCCAGCAGCCAAGAGATGTTCTTCGAGCAGTACTTC. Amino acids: CASSQEMFFEQYF.

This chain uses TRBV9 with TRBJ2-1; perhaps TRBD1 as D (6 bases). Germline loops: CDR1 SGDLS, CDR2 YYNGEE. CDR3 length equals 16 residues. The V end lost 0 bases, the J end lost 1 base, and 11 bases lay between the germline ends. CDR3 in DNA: TGTGCCAGCAGCGTAGGAACAGGGTGGTCCTACAATGAGCAGTTCTTC. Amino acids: CASSVGTGWSYNEQFF.

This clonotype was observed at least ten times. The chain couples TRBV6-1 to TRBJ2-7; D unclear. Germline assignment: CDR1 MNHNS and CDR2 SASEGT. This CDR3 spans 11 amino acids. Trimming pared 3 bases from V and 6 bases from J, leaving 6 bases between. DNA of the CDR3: TGTGCCAGCAGTGACTTCTCCGAGCAGTACTTC. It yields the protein CASSDFSEQYF.